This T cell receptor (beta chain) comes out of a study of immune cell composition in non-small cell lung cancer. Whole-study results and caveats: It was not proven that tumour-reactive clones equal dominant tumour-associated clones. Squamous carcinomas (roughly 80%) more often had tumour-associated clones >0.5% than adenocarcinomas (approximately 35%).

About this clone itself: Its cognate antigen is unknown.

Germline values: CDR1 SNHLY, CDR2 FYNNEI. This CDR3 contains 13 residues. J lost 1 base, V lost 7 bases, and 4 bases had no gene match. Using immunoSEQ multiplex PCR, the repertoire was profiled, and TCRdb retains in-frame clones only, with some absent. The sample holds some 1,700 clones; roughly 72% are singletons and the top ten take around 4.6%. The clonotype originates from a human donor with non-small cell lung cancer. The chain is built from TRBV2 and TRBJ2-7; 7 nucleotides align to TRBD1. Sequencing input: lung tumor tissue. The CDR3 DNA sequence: TGTGCCAGCACCGGACAGGTTTCCTACGAGCAGTACTTC. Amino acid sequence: CASTGQVSYEQYF.